The 8 T cell receptor beta chains listed next were all sequenced from one sample in a study of technical replicates of blood from several donors. TCRdb's copy holds only in-frame clones and misses some; the assay was immunoSEQ multiplex PCR. The table includes roughly 80,000 clones, 95% to 96% detected once. The sample was T cells isolated from PBMCs. The source is a human donor in good health.

V usage is TRBV30 and J usage is TRBJ2-7; 9 nucleotides agree with TRBD1. In germline, CDR1 is GTSNPN, CDR2 SVGIG (reference sequence). V gave up 4 bases and J gave up 1 base; unmatched junction bases: 5. CDR3 length: 14 amino acids. The CDR3 reads CAWNPGTGSYEQYF. The CDR3 coding sequence is TGTGCCTGGAACCCCGGGACAGGGTCCTACGAGCAGTACTTC. Together with reference TRBV30 and TRBJ2-7, the CDR3 gives the full variable domain: SQTIHQWPATLVQPVGSPLSLECTVEGTSNPNLYWYRQAAGRGLQLLFYSVGIGQISSEVPQNLSASRPQDRQFILSSKKLLLSDSGFYLCAWNPGTGSYEQYFGPGTRLTVT.

A few counts support this clone. This chain joins TRBV29-1 and TRBJ1-1; D not certain. This CDR3 contains 13 residues. Germline CDR1 reads SQVTM; CDR2 reads ANQGSEA. Trimming left V 8 bases short and J 4 bases short, with 17 bases between. CDR3 protein: CSPQTSGVTEAFF. CDR3 sequence (DNA): TGCAGCCCCCAGACATCCGGGGTCACTGAAGCTTTCTTT.

The chain has TRBV18 and TRBJ1-1, with D perhaps matching TRBD1 (5 bases). The CDR3 is made up of 12 amino acids. Trimming left V 2 bases short and J 11 bases short, with 12 bases between. In germline, CDR1 is KGHSH, CDR2 LQKENI. The CDR3 sequence is CASSPELQGAFF. The CDR3 DNA reads TGTGCCAGCTCACCAGAGCTCCAGGGTGCTTTCTTT. Full variable domain (missing parts from reference TRBV18 and TRBJ1-1): NAGVMQNPRHLVRRRGQEARLRCSPMKGHSHVYWYRQLPEEGLKFMVYLQKENIIDESGMPKERFSAEFPKEGPSILRIQQVVRGDSAAYFCASSPELQGAFFGQGTRLTVV.

The CDR3 nucleotides read TGCGCCAGCAGCCAAACTAGCGGGAGCTATGGGACCGGGGAGCTGTTTTTT. It codes for CASSQTSGSYGTGELFF. V gene TRBV4-1 combines with J gene TRBJ2-2; 11 bases line up with TRBD2. V lost 2 bases, J lost 5 bases, and 7 bases stayed unmatched. This CDR3 contains 17 residues. CDR1 and CDR2 (germline): MGHRA, YSYEKL.

The chain is built from TRBV4-1 and TRBJ1-3; D perhaps matches TRBD1 (6 bases). V was shortened by 0 bases and J by 2 bases, with 8 bases between the two germline ends. This CDR3 has 15 residues. Germline values: CDR1 MGHRA, CDR2 YSYEKL. This CDR3 is CASSQDHRAGNTIYF. DNA for the CDR3: TGCGCCAGCAGCCAAGATCACAGGGCTGGAAACACCATATATTTT.

This chain links TRBV10-3 with TRBJ2-4; possible D gene TRBD1, 7 bases. Trimming pared 0 bases from V and 0 bases from J, leaving 15 bases between. Per the germline V gene, CDR1 is ENHRY and CDR2 is SYGVKD. The CDR3 is 18 amino acids. CDR3 nucleotide sequence: TGTGCCATCAGTGAGTCGCGCGGGACAGACCTAGCCAAAAACATTCAGTACTTC. It specifies CAISESRGTDLAKNIQYF.

This chain uses TRBV19 with TRBJ2-7, with unresolved D. CDR1 is LNHDA, CDR2 SQIVND, per germline (reference sequence). Trimming removed 1 base at V and 0 bases at J, with 10 bases between. CDR3 length: 15 residues. As DNA, the CDR3 is TGTGCCAGTAGTATAGGGAGCAGCAGCTCCTACGAGCAGTACTTC. Protein: CASSIGSSSSYEQYF.

V usage is TRBV27 and J usage is TRBJ1-1; TRBD1 is a possible D gene (5 bases). Trimming took 0 bases from V and 4 from J, leaving 9 bases between them. CDR1 MNHEY and CDR2 SMNVEV come from the germline V gene (reference sequence). This CDR3 region has 14 residues. The chain's CDR3 is CASSLSAGGTEAFF. In DNA form, the CDR3 reads TGTGCCAGCAGTTTATCCGCCGGGGGCACTGAAGCTTTCTTT.